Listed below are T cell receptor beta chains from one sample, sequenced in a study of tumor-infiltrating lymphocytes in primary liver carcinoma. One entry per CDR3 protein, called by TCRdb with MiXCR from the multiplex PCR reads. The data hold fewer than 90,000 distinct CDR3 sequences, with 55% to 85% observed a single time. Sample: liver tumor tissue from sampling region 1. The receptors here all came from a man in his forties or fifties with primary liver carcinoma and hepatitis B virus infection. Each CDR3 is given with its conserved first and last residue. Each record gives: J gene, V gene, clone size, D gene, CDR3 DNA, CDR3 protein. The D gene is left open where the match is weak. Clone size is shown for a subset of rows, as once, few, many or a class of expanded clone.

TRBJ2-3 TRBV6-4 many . TGTGCCAGCAGTGACAGGGGGTCGGATAGCACAGATACGCAGTATTTT CASSDRGSDSTDTQYF
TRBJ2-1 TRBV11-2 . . TGTGCCAGCAGTCTCTCCTACCGGGGTCCCGTGAAACAGGTTCGCTCCTACGATGAGCTGTTCTTC CASSLSYRGPVKQVRSYDELFF
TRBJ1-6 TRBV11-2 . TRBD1 TGTGACAGATGGGAAGACAGGGGCCGGGCTTCACCCCTCCACTTT CDRWEDRGRASPLHF
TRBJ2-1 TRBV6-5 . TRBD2 TGTGCCAGCAGTTACGCGGGAGTGAGGGTATTCTACAATGAGCAGTTCTTC CASSYAGVRVFYNEQFF
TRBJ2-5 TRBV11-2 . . TGTGCCAGCAGATCCCGGAGCTCGGCCCACCAAGAGACCCAGTATTTC CASRSRSSAHQETQYF
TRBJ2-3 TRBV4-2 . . TGTGCCAGCAGCCAAGGGGACGCAGATACGCAGTTTTTT CASSQGDADTQFF
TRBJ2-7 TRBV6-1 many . TGTGCCAGCAGTGAAGCGCTCGGCGAGCAGTACTTC CASSEALGEQYF
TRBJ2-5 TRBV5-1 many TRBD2 TGCGCCAGCAGCTTGTCCGGACTAGCGGTCCAAGAGACCCAGTACTTC CASSLSGLAVQETQYF
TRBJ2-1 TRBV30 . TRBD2 TGTGACTGGAGTAGGGAGGGAGCGGAGCTCTTC CDWSREGAELF
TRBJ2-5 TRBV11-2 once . TGCATCAGTAGCTTAGAGGTTGAAGAGACCCAGTACTTC CISSLEVEETQYF
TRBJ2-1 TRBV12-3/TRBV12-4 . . TGTGCCAGCAGTTTAGGGGCAGGGTGGAATAATGAGCAGTTCTTC CASSLGAGWNNEQFF
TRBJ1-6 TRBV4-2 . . TGTGCCAGCAGCGAATCCCGAGGGGGGGCTTATTCATCTCTCCACTTT CASSESRGGAYSSLHF
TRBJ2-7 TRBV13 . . TGTGCCAGCAGCCTCCGGAGGGAGCAGCACTTC CASSLRREQHF
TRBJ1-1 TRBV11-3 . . TGTGCCAGCAGCTTTGCTACGGACACTGAAGCTTCCTTT CASSFATDTEASF
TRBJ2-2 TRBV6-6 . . TGTGTCAGCCGGAGTGACACCGCCACCGGGGAGCTGTTTTTT CVSRSDTATGELFF
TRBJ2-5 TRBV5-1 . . TGCGCCGGCAACGCTAGGGGAGCCTGGCAAGAGACCCAGTACTTC CAGNARGAWQETQYF
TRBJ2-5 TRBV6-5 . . TGTGTCAACAGTTATGTGGGGGAGAAAGAGACCCAGTACTTC CVNSYVGEKETQYF
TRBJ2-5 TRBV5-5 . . TGTGCCAGCAGCTTGCGGCGTCATGGGAGGCAAGAGACCCAGTACTTC CASSLRRHGRQETQYF
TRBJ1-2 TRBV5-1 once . TGCGCCAGCAGCTTGGGGAACAACTATGGTTACACCTTC CASSLGNNYGYTF
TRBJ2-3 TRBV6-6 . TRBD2 TGCGCCAGCAGCCACGAGCGGGAAAGCATAGATACGCAGTATTTT CASSHERESIDTQYF
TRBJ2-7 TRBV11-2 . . TGTGCCAGCAGCCTATCTGTGGGAATATCCTACGGGCAGAATTTC CASSLSVGISYGQNF
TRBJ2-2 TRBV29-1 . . TGCAAGGTTGAAGACGCCGCGGGGGCCCCCGGGGAGCTGTTTTTT CKVEDAAGAPGELFF
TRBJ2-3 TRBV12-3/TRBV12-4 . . TGTGCCAGCAGTTCCGGGAGCACAAGTACGCAGTATTTT CASSSGSTSTQYF
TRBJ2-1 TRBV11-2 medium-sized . TGTGCCAGCAGCCTAACGGCTCTCAATGAGCAGTTCTTC CASSLTALNEQFF
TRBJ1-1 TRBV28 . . TGTGCCACCCGGGCGGACGCTGAAGCTTTCTTT CATRADAEAFF
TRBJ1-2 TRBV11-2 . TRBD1 TGTGCCAGCAGTTACAACAGGGGCCCAGGTTATGGCTACACCTTC CASSYNRGPGYGYTF
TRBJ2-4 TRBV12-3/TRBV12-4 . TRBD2 TGTGCCAACAGTTTAAACGGGGGGGATATTCAGTACTTC CANSLNGGDIQYF
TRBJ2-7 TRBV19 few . TGTGCCAGTAGTATAGGCGACTATCTCTCCTACGAGCAGTACTTC CASSIGDYLSYEQYF
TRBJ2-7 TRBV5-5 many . TGTGCCAGCAGCTTGGACGGGGACTCCTACGAGCAGTACTTC CASSLDGDSYEQYF
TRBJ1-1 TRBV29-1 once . TGCAGCGTTGGTGGGTGGGACACTGAAGCTTTCTTC CSVGGWDTEAFF
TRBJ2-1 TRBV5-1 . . TGCGCCAGCAGCTTGGCGGGACAAAATGAGCAGTCCTTC CASSLAGQNEQSF
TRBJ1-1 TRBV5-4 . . TGTGTCAGCAGCTTTGGGGCCGGGACGGCGAACACTGAAGCTTTCTTT CVSSFGAGTANTEAFF
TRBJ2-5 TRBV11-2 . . TGTACCAGCAGCTTAGTCAGTGGGGGCAGCTGGCAAGAGACCCAGTACTTC CTSSLVSGGSWQETQYF
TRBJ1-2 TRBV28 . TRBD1 TGTGCCAGTAGCCCGGGACAGGGTTCCTATGGCTACACCTTC CASSPGQGSYGYTF
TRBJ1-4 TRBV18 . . TGTGCCAGCTCACCTCGAGAACAGTCCCTTAATGAAAAACTGTTTTTT CASSPREQSLNEKLFF
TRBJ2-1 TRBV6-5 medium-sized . TGTGCCAGCAGCTGGACGGGTAACAATGAGCAGTTCTTC CASSWTGNNEQFF
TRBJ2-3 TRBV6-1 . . TGTGCCAGCGGTATCACAGGGTCCGGCACAGATACGCAGTATTTT CASGITGSGTDTQYF
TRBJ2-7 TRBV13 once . TGTGCCAGCAGCATGCTGAAGAATGAGCACTGCTTC CASSMLKNEHCF
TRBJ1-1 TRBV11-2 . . TGTTCCAGCAGCCGAATGGGGGGACGGGGGTTCGGCACTGGAGCTTTCTTT CSSSRMGGRGFGTGAFF
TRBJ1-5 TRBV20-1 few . TGCAGTGCTAGGCAGGGGCCGAGACAGCCCCAGCATTTT CSARQGPRQPQHF
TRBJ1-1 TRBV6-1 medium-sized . TGTGCCAGCGGGGGCTGGGGGACGGCGAACACTGAAGCTTTCTTT CASGGWGTANTEAFF
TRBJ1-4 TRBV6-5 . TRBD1 TGTGTCAGCAGAACAGGGGGCGGTGATGAAAAACTGCTTTTT CVSRTGGGDEKLLF
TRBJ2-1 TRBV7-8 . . TGTGCCAGCAGGGGGTACAATAAGCACTTCTTT CASRGYNKHFF
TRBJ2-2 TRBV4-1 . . TGCGCCAGCAGCCAAGACAGTGGGGCTGGGGACCTGTTTTTT CASSQDSGAGDLFF
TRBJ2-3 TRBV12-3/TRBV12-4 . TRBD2 TGTTCCAGCAGTAAACTAGCGGGAGGAGAAGATACGCAGTGTTTC CSSSKLAGGEDTQCF
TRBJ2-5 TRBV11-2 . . TGTGCCAGCAGTAACCTGACAGGAACGGGAGAGACCCAGTACTTC CASSNLTGTGETQYF
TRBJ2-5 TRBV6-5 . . TGTGCCAGCTGTTACCGTCCTACGAAAGAGACCCAGTACTTC CASCYRPTKETQYF
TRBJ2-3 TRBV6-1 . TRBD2 TGTGCCAGCAGTGAACTTGCGGGAGAGACAGATATGCAGTATTTT CASSELAGETDMQYF
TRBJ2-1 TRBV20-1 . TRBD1 TGCAGTGCCACCGGACAGGGCAGTGAGCAGTTCTTC CSATGQGSEQFF
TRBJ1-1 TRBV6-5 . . TGTGCCAGCAGCTACGAAGGAGTGAACACTGAAGCTTTCTTT CASSYEGVNTEAFF
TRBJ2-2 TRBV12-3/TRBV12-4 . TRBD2 TGTGCCAGCAGTTTAGATCGTCCTTTGGGACTAGCCACCGTGGAGCCGTTTTTT CASSLDRPLGLATVEPFF
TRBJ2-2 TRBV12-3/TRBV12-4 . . TGTGTCAGCACTTTAAGGGACACTTTCACCGGGGAGCTGTTTTTT CVSTLRDTFTGELFF
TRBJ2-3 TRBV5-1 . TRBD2 TGCGCCAGCAGCTTGGCTTGCGGGAGCACAGATACGCACTATTTT CASSLACGSTDTHYF
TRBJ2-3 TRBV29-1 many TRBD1 TGCAGCGTTGAAGAGACAGGGACAGATACGCAGTATTTT CSVEETGTDTQYF